The 24 T cell receptor beta chains listed next were all sequenced from one sample in a study of post-analysis software for immune sequencing data. Whole-study results and caveats: Patients used about five TRBV segments, including TRBV5-6, TRBV5-1 and TRBV20-1, more often than controls.

Carried by the TCR beta cDNA libraries were unique molecular identifiers. MiXCR was run by TCRdb on the PCR reads, yielding one entry per CDR3 protein. The sample lists about 560,000 distinct CDR3 sequences, about 44% occurring once. For these receptors, no antigen is known. Material: blood. Every receptor here comes from a girl aged 5-17 years with multiple sclerosis.

The gene calls are TRBV5-1 and TRBJ2-1; D remains unclear. The DNA end lines up better with TRBJ2-7; the J call may be wrong. The CDR3 totals 15 residues. Germline V lookup: CDR1 SGHRS, CDR2 YFSETQ. The CDR3 protein is CASSFVGNDGYEQYF. DNA of the CDR3: TGCGCCAGCAGCTTTGTGGGTAACGACGGCTACGAGCAGTACTTC.

This chain connects TRBV12-3 or TRBV12-4 to TRBJ1-2, with 8 bases lining up with TRBD1. V was pared by 5 bases and J by 3 bases, with 8 bases of the junction left unmatched. The CDR3 is 15 residues long. For the CDR3, the DNA is TGTGCCAGCAGTGAGGGGCCGGGACAGGACTATGGCTACACCTTC. Translation: CASSEGPGQDYGYTF.

The chain carries TRBV5-1 and TRBJ1-2, with D uncertain. V was clipped by 0 bases and J by 2 bases, with 11 bases between them. Germline CDR1 and CDR2: SGHRS and YFSETQ. This CDR3 is built from 15 residues. The CDR3: CASSLGRMRNYGYTF. In DNA form, the CDR3 reads TGCGCCAGCAGCTTGGGGCGAATGCGGAACTATGGCTACACCTTC.

There are a few counts of this clonotype. The V gene is TRBV20-1, the J gene TRBJ1-2; D remains unclear. The CDR3 loop spans 13 amino acids. Germline-derived CDR1 and CDR2 are DFQATT and SNEGSKA (reference sequence). V dropped 4 bases and J dropped 5 bases, with 14 bases sitting between them. The CDR3 here is CSATSGNTYGYTF. For the CDR3, the DNA is TGCAGTGCTACCTCGGGGAATACTTATGGCTACACCTTC.

V usage is TRBV4-1 and J usage is TRBJ1-6; 7 bases align to TRBD1. The ends lost 0 bases at V and 6 bases at J; junction bases unmatched: 5. CDR1 and CDR2 (germline): MGHRA, YSYEKL. There are 16 residues in the CDR3. CDR3 amino acids: CASSQDNRGGNSPLHF. The DNA for the CDR3 is TGCGCCAGCAGCCAAGATAACAGGGGAGGTAATTCACCCCTCCACTTT.

This clonotype was observed a handful of times. The gene calls are TRBV4-1 and TRBJ2-5; D unresolved. CDR1 MGHRA and CDR2 YSYEKL come from the germline V gene. The V gene lost 0 bases and the J gene lost 2 bases, with 7 bases spanning the gap. The CDR3 spans 14 residues. The chain's CDR3 is CASSQEGRQETQYF. The CDR3 bases are TGCGCCAGCAGCCAAGAAGGCAGGCAAGAGACCCAGTACTTC.

This clonotype was seen a handful of times. This chain links TRBV10-3 with TRBJ2-5; 9 nucleotides line up with TRBD2. The trim removed 0 bases at V and 4 bases at J, leaving 0 bases unmatched. Germline lookup yields CDR1 ENHRY and CDR2 SYGVKD. This CDR3 is built from 14 residues. The CDR3 here is CAISESSGGETQYF. The CDR3 bases are TGTGCCATCAGTGAGTCTAGCGGGGGAGAGACCCAGTACTTC.

This clonotype was observed a few times. The chain carries TRBV20-1 and TRBJ2-7; no reliable D call. The ends were cut back, 2 bases at V and 4 bases at J, with 12 bases in the middle. The germline CDR1 and CDR2 sequences are DFQATT and SNEGSKA (reference sequence). The CDR3 is made up of 13 amino acids. The DNA of the CDR3 is TGCAGTGCTAGACCACAGACACATTACGAGCAGTACTTC. Its protein is CSARPQTHYEQYF.

The rearrangement links TRBV27 to TRBJ2-1, with a weak D call TRBD1 (6 bases). Trimming took 6 bases from V and 13 from J, leaving 19 bases between them. The CDR3 has 13 residues. CDR1 MNHEY and CDR2 SMNVEV come from the germline V gene (reference sequence). The CDR3 coding sequence is TGTGCCAGCAGCCGGACAGATAGGGAGACCCAGTTCTTC. This gives the protein CASSRTDRETQFF.

This chain links TRBV7-9 with TRBJ2-4, with D hard to call. Trimming took off 1 base at V and 3 bases at J, with 13 bases between the two ends. The CDR3 is 16 amino acids. Per germline, CDR1 SEHNR and CDR2 FQNEAQ (reference sequence). Written as DNA, the CDR3 is TGTGCCAGCAGCTTAGATTCTACCTATTACAAAAACATTCAGTACTTC. This codes for CASSLDSTYYKNIQYF.

The chain joins TRBV3-1 to TRBJ2-3, with D perhaps assigned TRBD1 or TRBD2 (5 bases each). Trimming pared 0 bases from V and 0 bases from J, leaving 7 bases between. The CDR3 spans 15 residues. Per germline, CDR1 LGHDT and CDR2 YNNKEL (reference sequence). DNA for the CDR3: TGTGCCAGCAGCCAAGAGGGACGGAGCACAGATACGCAGTATTTT. Translated: CASSQEGRSTDTQYF.

With regard to this clonotype: A far larger clone is just one base off, so this is likely a read error. V usage is TRBV7-8 and J usage is TRBJ2-5; no definite D call. CDR3 size: 12 residues. Germline assignment: CDR1 SGHVS and CDR2 FQNEAQ. This CDR3 reads CVSSLDQETQYF. The CDR3 DNA is TGTGTCAGCAGCTTAGACCAAGAGACCCAGTACTTC.

This clonotype has only a few counts. The V call is TRBV7-8, the J call TRBJ2-6; a possible D gene is TRBD1 (5 bases). V lost 1 base, J lost 4 bases, and 8 bases lay in between. The CDR3 sequence is 15 residues long. Per germline, CDR1 SGHVS and CDR2 FQNEAQ. The CDR3 sequence is CASSLDSGGANVLTF. Here the CDR3 DNA reads TGTGCCAGCAGCTTAGACTCAGGGGGGGCCAACGTCCTGACTTTC.

This chain connects TRBV5-1 to TRBJ2-1; TRBD2 matches 13 bases. The germline gives CDR1 SGHRS, CDR2 YFSETQ. The CDR3 has 19 residues. V was pared by 0 bases and J by 0 bases, with 6 bases of the junction left unmatched. CDR3 region: CASSLAGLAGRSSYNEQFF. CDR3 DNA: TGCGCCAGCAGCTTGGCGGGACTAGCGGGAAGAAGCTCCTACAATGAGCAGTTCTTC.

This clonotype was counted a few times. The CDR3 reads CAIKGVGQGTHEQYF. The CDR3 region has the DNA TGTGCCATCAAAGGGGTCGGACAGGGAACCCACGAGCAGTACTTC. V and J are TRBV10-3 and TRBJ2-7; TRBD1 matches 8 bases. J lost 5 bases, V lost 7 bases, and 13 bases had no gene match. Per germline, CDR1 ENHRY and CDR2 SYGVKD. The CDR3 spans 15 residues.

The genes are TRBV6-5 and TRBJ2-1; D may match TRBD1 or TRBD2 (5 bases each). CDR3 size: 13 residues. Germline lookup yields CDR1 MNHEY and CDR2 SVGAGI. Trimming removed 6 bases at V and 0 bases at J, with 6 bases between. The CDR3 DNA is TGTGCCAGCAGGGGACCCTCCTACAATGAGCAGTTCTTC. Protein product: CASRGPSYNEQFF.

In its sample, this clonotype was seen a few times. J is TRBJ2-5 and V is TRBV21-1; the listed D gene, TRBD2, was not tested against the DNA. TRBV21-1 is a pseudogene locus. The CDR3 sequence is 14 residues long. For the CDR3, the DNA is TGTGCCAGCAGCAAAGAGGGCCCTCAAGAGACCCAGTACTTC. Protein product: CASSKEGPQETQYF.

This chain uses TRBV29-1 with TRBJ1-5; D is possibly TRBD1 (5 bases). Trimming removed 2 bases from V and 4 bases from J, with 9 bases in between. The length of the CDR3 is 13 residues. Germline V gives CDR1 SQVTM, CDR2 ANQGSEA. Here the CDR3 reads CSVEQGANQPQHF. The DNA for the CDR3 is TGCAGCGTTGAACAGGGCGCTAATCAGCCCCAGCATTTT.

This clonotype was seen a few times. The J gene is TRBJ2-1, the V gene TRBV20-1, with 8 bases identical to TRBD1. The CDR3 is 13 amino acids. CDR1 DFQATT and CDR2 SNEGSKA come from the germline V gene (reference sequence). V lost 5 bases to trimming and J lost 7 bases; unmatched junction nucleotides: 7. CDR3 nucleotides: TGCAGTGCTTTCCTCAGGGGGCGGAATGAGCAGTTCTTC. Its translation: CSAFLRGRNEQFF.

This clonotype was seen more than once but under ten times. The rearrangement uses TRBV12-3 or TRBV12-4 and TRBJ2-3, with D perhaps TRBD2 (5 bases). The CDR3 is 14 residues long. Trimming stripped 6 bases from V and 2 bases from J, with 12 bases between. CDR3 sequence reads: CASSRLASTDTQYF. Written as DNA, the CDR3 is TGTGCCAGCAGCAGGCTAGCTTCCACAGATACGCAGTATTTT.

This rearrangement joins TRBV9 to TRBJ2-7; no reliable D call. The CDR3 loop spans 14 amino acids. Deletions cut 0 bases from V and 3 bases from J, with 10 bases between. CDR1 is SGDLS, CDR2 YYNGEE, per germline. CDR3 region: CASSVAGQDYEQYF. The CDR3 DNA reads TGTGCCAGCAGCGTAGCCGGGCAAGACTACGAGCAGTACTTC. The full variable domain, with the rest looked up from reference TRBV9 and TRBJ2-7, is DSGVTQTPKHLITATGQRVTLRCSPRSGDLSVYWYQQSLDQGLQFLIQYYNGEERAKGNILERFSAQQFPDLHSELNLSSLELGDSALYFCASSVAGQDYEQYFGPGTRLTVT.

J is TRBJ2-3 and V is TRBV7-2; no firm D call. V was shortened by 1 base and J by 2 bases, with 13 bases between the two germline ends. The CDR3 runs to 16 residues. The V gene's germline CDR1 is SGHTA and CDR2 FQGNSA. DNA of the CDR3: TGTGCCAGCAGCTTAGAAGCCAGCCCAGTCACAGATACGCAGTATTTT. This translates into CASSLEASPVTDTQYF.

This sequence joins TRBV20-1 and TRBJ1-1; 7 bases line up with TRBD1. CDR3 length: 13 amino acids. V shed 6 bases, J shed 1 base, and the junction held 5 bases outside the gene matches. From germline, CDR1 is DFQATT and CDR2 SNEGSKA (reference sequence). This CDR3 reads CSAAGGSNTEAFF. The CDR3 nucleotides read TGCAGTGCCGCAGGGGGGTCGAACACTGAAGCTTTCTTT.

V and J are TRBV20-1 and TRBJ2-7; 10 bases are shared with TRBD2. Unmatched junction bases numbered 9, after V lost 1 base and J lost 3 bases. The CDR3 has 16 residues. Germline CDR1 reads DFQATT; CDR2 reads SNEGSKA (reference sequence). CDR3 sequence (DNA): TGCAGTGCTAGAGTGCCTTGGGGGACTAGCGACTACGAGCAGTACTTC. Encoded protein: CSARVPWGTSDYEQYF.